This TCR beta chain came from a study of beta chain features in type 1 diabetes. Study-wide background: About 98,000,000 sorted cells were examined across all samples. Study-wide results and caveats: Researchers report that Type 1 diabetes patients had moderately but significantly shorter TCRB CDR3s across all four CD4+ subsets. Patients with type 1 diabetes carried fewer insertions and had more deletions at their VDJ junctions. Relative to healthy donors, patients appeared to have naive, central memory and Treg TCRB repertoires that were more similar.

Of the isolated RNA, all was reverse transcribed, and so the sequenced material was expressed TCRB transcripts. Only in-frame clones appear in the TCRdb table, and some are missing; sequencing was by immunoSEQ multiplex PCR. The sample carries about 340,000 clones, less than 15% recorded once. This clone was observed a few times. Its specificity is not known. The source of this sequence is a woman aged 18-29 years with type 1 diabetes. Sequencing was carried out using naive CD4+ T cells from blood.

CDR3 protein: CASSLSGTSYNEQFF. The CDR3 coding sequence is TGTGCCAGCAGCTTAAGCGGCACCTCCTACAATGAGCAGTTCTTC. The chain recombines TRBV7-3 with TRBJ2-1; D is unresolved. The CDR3 sequence is 15 residues long. The germline gives CDR1 SGHTA, CDR2 FQGTGA. V was pared by 1 base and J by 0 bases, with 7 bases between.